The sequence of this T cell receptor beta chain was determined in a study of CD8 T cells in ankylosing spondylitis. The CDR3 contains 22 residues. CDR1 SGHTA and CDR2 FQGNSA come from the germline V gene. V shed 6 bases and J 3 bases; nucleotides not matched to a gene: 24. Overall study results and limits: Made up of 7 to 9 highly homologous variants, a TCR beta motif appeared characteristic of ankylosing spondylitis blood. Enrichment of disease-linked clones was reportedly significant in matched ankylosing spondylitis synovial fluid. Disease-linked clones bore a CD8+ phenotype and were relatively rare in peripheral blood.

Each CDR3 protein is one row after TCRdb ran MiXCR on the 5' RACE reads. The data hold 200,000 to 250,000 distinct CDR3 sequences, with approximately 20% observed a single time. This clonotype has a handful of counts. Its antigen is still unknown. This TCR was sampled from a male donor with ankylosing spondylitis. The specimen sequenced was blood, either unsorted or a sorted T cell fraction (not recorded which). This chain connects TRBV7-2 to TRBJ2-5, with 14 bases identical to TRBD2. The CDR3 loop reads CASSITSPQGLAGVGREETQYF. The DNA of the CDR3 is TGTGCCAGCAGTATCACCTCTCCCCAGGGACTAGCGGGAGTGGGGCGAGAAGAGACCCAGTACTTC.